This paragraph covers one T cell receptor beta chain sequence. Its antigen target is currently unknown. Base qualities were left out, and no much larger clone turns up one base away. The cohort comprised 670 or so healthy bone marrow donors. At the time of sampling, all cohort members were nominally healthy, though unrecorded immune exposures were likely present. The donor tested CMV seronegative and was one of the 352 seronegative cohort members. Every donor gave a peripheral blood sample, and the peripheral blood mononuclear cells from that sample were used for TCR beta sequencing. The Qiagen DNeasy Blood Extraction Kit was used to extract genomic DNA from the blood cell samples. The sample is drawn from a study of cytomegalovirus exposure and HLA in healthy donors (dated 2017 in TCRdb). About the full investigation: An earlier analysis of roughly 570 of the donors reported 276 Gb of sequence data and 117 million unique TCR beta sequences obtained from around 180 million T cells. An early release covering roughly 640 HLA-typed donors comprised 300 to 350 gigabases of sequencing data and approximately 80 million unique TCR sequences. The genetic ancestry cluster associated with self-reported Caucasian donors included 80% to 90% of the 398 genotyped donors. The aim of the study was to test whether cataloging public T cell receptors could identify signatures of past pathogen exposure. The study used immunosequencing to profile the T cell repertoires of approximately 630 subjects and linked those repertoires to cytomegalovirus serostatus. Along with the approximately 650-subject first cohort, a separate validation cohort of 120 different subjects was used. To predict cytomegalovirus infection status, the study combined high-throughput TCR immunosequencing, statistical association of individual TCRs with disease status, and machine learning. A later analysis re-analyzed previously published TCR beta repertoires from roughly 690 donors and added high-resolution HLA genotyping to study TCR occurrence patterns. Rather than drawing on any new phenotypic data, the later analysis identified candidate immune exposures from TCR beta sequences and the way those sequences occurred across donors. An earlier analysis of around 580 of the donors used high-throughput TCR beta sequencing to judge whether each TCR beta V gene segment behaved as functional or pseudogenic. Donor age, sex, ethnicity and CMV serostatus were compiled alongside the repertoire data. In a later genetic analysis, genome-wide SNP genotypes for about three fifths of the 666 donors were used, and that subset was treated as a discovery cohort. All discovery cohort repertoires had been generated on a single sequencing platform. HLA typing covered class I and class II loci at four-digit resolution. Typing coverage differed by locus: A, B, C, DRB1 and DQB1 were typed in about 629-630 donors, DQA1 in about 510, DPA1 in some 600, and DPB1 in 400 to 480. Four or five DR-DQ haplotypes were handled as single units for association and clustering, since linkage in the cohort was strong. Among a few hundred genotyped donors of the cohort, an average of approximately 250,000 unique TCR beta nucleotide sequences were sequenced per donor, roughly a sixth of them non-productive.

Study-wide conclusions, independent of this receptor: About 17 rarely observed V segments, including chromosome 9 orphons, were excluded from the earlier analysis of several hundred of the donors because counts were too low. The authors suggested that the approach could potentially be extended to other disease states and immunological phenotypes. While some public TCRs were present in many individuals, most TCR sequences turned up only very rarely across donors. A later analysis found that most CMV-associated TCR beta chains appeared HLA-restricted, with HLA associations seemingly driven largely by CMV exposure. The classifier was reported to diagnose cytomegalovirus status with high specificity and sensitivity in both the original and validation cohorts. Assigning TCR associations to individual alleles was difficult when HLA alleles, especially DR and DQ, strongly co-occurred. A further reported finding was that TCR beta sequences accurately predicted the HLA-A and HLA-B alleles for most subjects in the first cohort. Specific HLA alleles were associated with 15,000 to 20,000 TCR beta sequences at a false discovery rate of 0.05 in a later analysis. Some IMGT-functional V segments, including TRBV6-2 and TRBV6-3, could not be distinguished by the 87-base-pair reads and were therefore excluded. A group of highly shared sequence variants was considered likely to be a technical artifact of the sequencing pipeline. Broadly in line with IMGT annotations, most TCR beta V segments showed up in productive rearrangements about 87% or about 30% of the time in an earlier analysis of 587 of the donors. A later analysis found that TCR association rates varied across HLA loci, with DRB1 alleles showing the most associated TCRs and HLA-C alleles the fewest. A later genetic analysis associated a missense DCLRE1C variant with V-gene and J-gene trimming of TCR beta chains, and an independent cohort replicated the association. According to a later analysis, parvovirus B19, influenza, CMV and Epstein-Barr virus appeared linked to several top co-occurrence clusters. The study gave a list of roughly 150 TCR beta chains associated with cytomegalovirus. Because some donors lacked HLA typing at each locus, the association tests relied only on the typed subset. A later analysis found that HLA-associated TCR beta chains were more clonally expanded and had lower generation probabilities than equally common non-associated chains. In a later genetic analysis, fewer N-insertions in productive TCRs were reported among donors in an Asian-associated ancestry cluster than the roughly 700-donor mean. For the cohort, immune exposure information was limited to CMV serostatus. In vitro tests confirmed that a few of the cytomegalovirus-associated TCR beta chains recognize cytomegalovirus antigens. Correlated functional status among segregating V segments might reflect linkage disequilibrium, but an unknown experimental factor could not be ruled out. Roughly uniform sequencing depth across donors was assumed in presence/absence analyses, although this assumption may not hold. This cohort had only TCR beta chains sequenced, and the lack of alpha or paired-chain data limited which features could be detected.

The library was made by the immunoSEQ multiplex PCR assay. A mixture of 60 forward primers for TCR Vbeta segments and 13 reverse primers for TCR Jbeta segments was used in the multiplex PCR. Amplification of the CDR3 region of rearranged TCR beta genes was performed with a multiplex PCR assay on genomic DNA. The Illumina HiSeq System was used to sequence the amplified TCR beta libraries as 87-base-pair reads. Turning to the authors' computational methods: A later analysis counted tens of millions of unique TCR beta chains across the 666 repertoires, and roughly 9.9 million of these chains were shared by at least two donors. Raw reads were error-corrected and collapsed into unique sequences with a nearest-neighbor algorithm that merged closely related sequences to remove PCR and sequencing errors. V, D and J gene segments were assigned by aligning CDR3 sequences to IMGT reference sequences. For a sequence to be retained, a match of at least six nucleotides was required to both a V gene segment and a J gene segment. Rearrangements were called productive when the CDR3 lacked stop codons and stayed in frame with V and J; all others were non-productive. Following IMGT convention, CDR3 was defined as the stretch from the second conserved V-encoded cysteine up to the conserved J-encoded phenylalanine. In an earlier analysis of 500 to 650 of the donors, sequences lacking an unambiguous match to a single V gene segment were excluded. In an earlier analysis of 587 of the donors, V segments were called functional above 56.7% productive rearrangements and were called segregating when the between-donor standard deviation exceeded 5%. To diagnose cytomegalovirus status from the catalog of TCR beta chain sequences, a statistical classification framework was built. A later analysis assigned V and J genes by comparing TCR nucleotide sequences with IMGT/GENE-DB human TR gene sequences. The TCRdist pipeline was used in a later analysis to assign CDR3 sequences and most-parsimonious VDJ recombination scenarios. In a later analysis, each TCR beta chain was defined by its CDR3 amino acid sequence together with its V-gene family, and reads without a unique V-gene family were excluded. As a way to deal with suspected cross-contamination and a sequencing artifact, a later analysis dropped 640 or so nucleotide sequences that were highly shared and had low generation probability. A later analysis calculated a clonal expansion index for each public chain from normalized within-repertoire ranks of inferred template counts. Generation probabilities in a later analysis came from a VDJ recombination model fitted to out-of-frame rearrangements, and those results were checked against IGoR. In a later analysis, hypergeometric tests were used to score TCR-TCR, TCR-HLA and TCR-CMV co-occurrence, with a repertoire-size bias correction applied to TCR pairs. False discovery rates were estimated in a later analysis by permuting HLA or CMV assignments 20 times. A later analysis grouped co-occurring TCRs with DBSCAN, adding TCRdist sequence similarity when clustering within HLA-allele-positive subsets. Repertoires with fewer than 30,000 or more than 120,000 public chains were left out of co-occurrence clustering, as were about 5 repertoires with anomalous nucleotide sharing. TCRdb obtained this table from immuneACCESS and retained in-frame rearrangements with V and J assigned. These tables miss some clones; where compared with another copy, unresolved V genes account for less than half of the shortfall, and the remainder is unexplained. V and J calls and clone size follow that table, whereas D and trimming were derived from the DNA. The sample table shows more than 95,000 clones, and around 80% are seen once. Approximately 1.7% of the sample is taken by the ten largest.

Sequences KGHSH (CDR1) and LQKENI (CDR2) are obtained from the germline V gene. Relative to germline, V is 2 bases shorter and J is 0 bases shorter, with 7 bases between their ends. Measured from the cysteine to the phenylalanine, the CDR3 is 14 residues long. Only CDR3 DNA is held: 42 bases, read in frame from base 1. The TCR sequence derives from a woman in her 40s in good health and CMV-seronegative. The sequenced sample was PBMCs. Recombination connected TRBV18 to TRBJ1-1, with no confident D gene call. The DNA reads TGTGCCAGCTCACCAGAGATACTGAACACTGAAGCTTTCTTT. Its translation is CASSPEILNTEAFF.